This TCR beta chain is from a study of PD-1 blockade in classical Hodgkin lymphoma. CDR1 MNHEY and CDR2 SVGAGI come from the germline V gene. This CDR3 has 14 amino acids. Trimming removed 6 bases from V and 5 bases from J, with 13 bases in between. Only in-frame clones appear in the TCRdb table, and some are missing; sequencing was by immunoSEQ multiplex PCR. The repertoire holds under 15,000 clones, with just under 85% as singletons. Notes on the study in general: Patients who responded completely had about the same baseline diversity as newly diagnosed patients. Diminished baseline TCR diversity has been reported in newly diagnosed patients relative to healthy donors.

Indicated time point: cycle 4 day 1 (C4D1), after more than 5 weeks of nivolumab. After autologous stem cell transplantation all patients relapsed, and prior brentuximab vedotin exposure differed between cohorts. The study purified CD4+ T cells from thawed PBMCs using magnetic negative selection. A note on this clone: The antigen is unknown.

The TCR sequence derives from a human donor with classical Hodgkin lymphoma. The V call is TRBV6-5, the J call TRBJ2-2; D is possibly TRBD1 (6 bases). The specimen comprised CD4+ T cells from blood, sampled before the fourth cycle of nivolumab. The CDR3 region has the DNA TGTGCCAGCAGACGTCAGGGGTCGACCGGGGAGCTGTTTTTT. It codes for CASRRQGSTGELFF.